This TCR beta chain was found in a study of PD-1 blockade in classical Hodgkin lymphoma (dated by TCRdb to about 2020). A note on the overall study: Nivolumab dosing was 3 mg/kg intravenously every 2 weeks, continuing until either disease progression or unacceptable toxicity. A peripheral blood immune signature of response to PD-1 blockade in classical Hodgkin lymphoma was defined using TCR beta sequencing and CyTOF. Paper-wide results and their limitations: Baseline TCR diversity was reported to be lower in newly diagnosed patients than in healthy donors and to be lower still in relapsed/refractory patients. The study covered only a single clinical trial cohort, and the causes of the repertoire differences, possibly disease activity or prior therapy, were still not defined. Among trial patients, those achieving complete response had baseline diversity similar to that of newly diagnosed patients, while diversity was significantly lower in partial responders and progressors. CD4+ but not CD8+ TCR diversity rose significantly by C4D1 (p=0.0027 vs p=0.16), most apparent in complete responders (p=0.02). Diversity was lower in patients who began nivolumab less than 1 year after ASCT, so these patients were left out of later analyses to avoid confounding by immune reconstitution.

Counted from cysteine to phenylalanine, this CDR3 has 12 amino acids. Only the CDR3 portion is preserved as DNA: 36 bases, with reading frame beginning at the first base. CDR1 and CDR2, looked up from the germline V gene (reference sequence), are WNHNN and SYGVQD. Unmatched junction bases come to 0, with V trimmed by 9 bases and J by 1 base. According to the study, the label for this sample's time point signals: cycle 2 day 1 (C2D1) of nivolumab. All trial patients had relapsed after autologous stem cell transplantation, with cohorts A, B and C differing in prior brentuximab vedotin exposure. The trial cohort was composed of around 60 patients with relapsed/refractory classical Hodgkin lymphoma, for whom complete response, partial response or progressive disease was recorded as best overall response. Trial patients were treated with single-agent nivolumab in the multi-cohort phase II CheckMate 205 trial. An independent review committee assessed best overall response by applying the 2007 International Working Group response criteria. Trial PBMCs were collected immediately before nivolumab initiation (C1D1) and during therapy at cycle 2 day 1 and cycle 4 day 1. Peripheral blood was collected in 8 mL Vacutainer Cell Preparation Tubes, from which PBMCs were isolated by centrifugation and then cryopreserved.

As for this clone: Its binding antigen is unknown. No base-level quality is on record; no much larger clone is a single base apart.

The Qiagen DNeasy kit was used to extract genomic DNA both from unsorted PBMCs and from the negatively selected CD4+ and CD8+ fractions. TCR beta CDR3 regions were subjected to amplification by immunoSEQ multiplex PCR with primers that anneal to V and J segments. A synthetic immune receptor repertoire was used to minimize amplification bias, and remaining bias was computationally removed after sequencing. Per the authors' processing: Repertoire diversity was quantified as the Shannon entropy index using custom Python scripts. Unsorted, CD4+ and CD8+ repertoires were analyzed separately, except in combined analyses where CD4+ and CD8+ sequences were merged in silico. A clone counted as expanded when the clone's frequency after treatment rose at least 2-fold relative to C1D1, and clones undetected at baseline were given a pseudocount of 0.5. Clones with 0 or 1 copy at C1D1 were classified as singleton clones, and clones with 2 or more copies were classified as non-singleton clones. Clones expanded in unsorted samples were assigned a CD4+, CD8+ or unknown annotation through matching of protein sequences in sorted samples from the same patient. Wilcoxon tests on paired samples were used to test changes in diversity from C1D1 to C4D1. The immuneACCESS repertoire file appears here via TCRdb, limited to in-frame rearrangements. These files lack a portion of the clones; in checked studies, under half of the deficit traces to unresolved V genes, and the cause of the others is not known. V and J calls and clone size come straight from that table; D and trimming were deduced from the DNA. The sample table contains about 37,000 clones; only one count was recorded for approximately 82% of them. Of the sample, about 15% falls within the top ten clones.

The chain is made from TRBV10-1 and TRBJ1-5, with 7 bases matching TRBD1. Sequences were derived from peripheral blood mononuclear cells (PBMCs), sampled before the second cycle of nivolumab. The TCR comes from a human donor with classical Hodgkin lymphoma. In nucleotides, the sequence is TGCGCCAGGACAGGGAGCAATCAGCCCCAGCATTTT. Translated, this gives CARTGSNQPQHF.